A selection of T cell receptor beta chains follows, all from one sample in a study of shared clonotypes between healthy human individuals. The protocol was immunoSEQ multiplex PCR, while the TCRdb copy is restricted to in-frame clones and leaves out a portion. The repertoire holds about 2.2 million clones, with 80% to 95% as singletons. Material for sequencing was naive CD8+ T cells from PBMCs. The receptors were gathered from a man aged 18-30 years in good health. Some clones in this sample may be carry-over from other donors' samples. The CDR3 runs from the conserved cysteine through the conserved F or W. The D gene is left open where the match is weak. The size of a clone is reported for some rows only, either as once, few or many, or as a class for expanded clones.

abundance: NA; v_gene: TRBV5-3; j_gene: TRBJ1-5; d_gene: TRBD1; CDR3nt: TGTGCCAGAAGCTTGGTGATGGGACAGGGTTATCAGCCCCAGCATTTT; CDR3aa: CARSLVMGQGYQPQHF
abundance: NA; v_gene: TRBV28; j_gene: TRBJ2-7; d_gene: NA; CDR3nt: TGTGCCAGCAGTCTGTCTCGATCGTACGAGCAGTACTTC; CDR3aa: CASSLSRSYEQYF
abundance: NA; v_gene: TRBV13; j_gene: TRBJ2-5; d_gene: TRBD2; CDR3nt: TGTGCCAGCAGCAAGACTAGCGGGAGTGAAGAGACCCAGTACTTC; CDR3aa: CASSKTSGSEETQYF
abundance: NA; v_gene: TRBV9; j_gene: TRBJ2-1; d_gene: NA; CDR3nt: TGTGCCAGCAGCGTAGATGACCAGAGCTCCTACAATGAGCAGTTCTTC; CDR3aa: CASSVDDQSSYNEQFF
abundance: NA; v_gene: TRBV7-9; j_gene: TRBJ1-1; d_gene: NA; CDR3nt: TGTGCCAGCAGCTCGATGCCCTTATACATGAACACTGAAGCTTTCTTT; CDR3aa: CASSSMPLYMNTEAFF
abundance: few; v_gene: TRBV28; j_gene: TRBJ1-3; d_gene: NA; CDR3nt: TGTGCCAGCAGTCCGGACAGCCCGGGCACCATATATTTT; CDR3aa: CASSPDSPGTIYF
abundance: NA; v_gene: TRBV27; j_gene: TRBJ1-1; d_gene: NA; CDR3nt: TGTGCCAGCAGCCACCGGACTGGAACTGAAGCTTTCTTT; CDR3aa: CASSHRTGTEAFF
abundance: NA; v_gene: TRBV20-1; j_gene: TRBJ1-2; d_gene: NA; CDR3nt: TGCAGTGCTCAAGGCCACTATGGCTACACCTTC; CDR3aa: CSAQGHYGYTF
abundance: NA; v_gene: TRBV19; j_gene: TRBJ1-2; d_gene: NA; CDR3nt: TGTGCCAGTAGTATCGGACGGAGGACTAACTATGGCTACACCTTC; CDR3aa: CASSIGRRTNYGYTF
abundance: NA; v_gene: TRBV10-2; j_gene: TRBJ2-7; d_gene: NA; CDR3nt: TGCGCCAGCAGTGAGTCGAATGTGGGGATCCGCTACGAGCAGTACTTC; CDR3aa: CASSESNVGIRYEQYF
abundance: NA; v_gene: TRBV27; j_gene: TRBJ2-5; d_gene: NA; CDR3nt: TGTGCCAGCATCGGGCCCGCCGGGGAGACCCAGTACTTC; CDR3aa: CASIGPAGETQYF
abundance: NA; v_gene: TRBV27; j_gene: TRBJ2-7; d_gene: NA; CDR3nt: TGTGCCAGCAGTCCGAGCGGAGGCTACGAGCAGTACTTC; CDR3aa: CASSPSGGYEQYF
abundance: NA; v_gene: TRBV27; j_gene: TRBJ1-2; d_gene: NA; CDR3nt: TGTGCCAGCAGTTTTGGAGTTCGACCCTCCTATGGCTACACCTTC; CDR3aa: CASSFGVRPSYGYTF
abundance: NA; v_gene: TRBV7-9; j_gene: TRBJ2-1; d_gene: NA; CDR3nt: TGTGCCAGCAGCCGACGATCCAATGAGCAGTTCTTC; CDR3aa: CASSRRSNEQFF
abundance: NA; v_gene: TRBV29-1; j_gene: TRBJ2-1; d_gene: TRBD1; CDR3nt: TGCAGCGCAAAGGGTTGGACAGGGGGCGGTGAGCAGTTCTTC; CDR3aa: CSAKGWTGGGEQFF
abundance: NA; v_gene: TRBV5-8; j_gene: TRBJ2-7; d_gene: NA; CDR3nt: TGTGCCAGCAGCTTGGACAGGGTTGAACCATCCTACGAGCAGTACTTC; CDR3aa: CASSLDRVEPSYEQYF
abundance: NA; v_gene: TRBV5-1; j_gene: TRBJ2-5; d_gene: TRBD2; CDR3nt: TGCGCCAGCAGAAAAGGACTAGCGGGAGACTTGTGGGAGACCCAGTACTTC; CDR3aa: CASRKGLAGDLWETQYF
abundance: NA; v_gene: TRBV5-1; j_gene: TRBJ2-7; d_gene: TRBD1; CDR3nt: TGCGCCAGCAGCTTGAAGGGACAGATTTACGAGCAGTACTTC; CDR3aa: CASSLKGQIYEQYF
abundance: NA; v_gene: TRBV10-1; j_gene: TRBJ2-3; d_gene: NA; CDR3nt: TGCGCCAGCACCCCTCTAGGGACCGACTACGAGGATACGCAGTATTTT; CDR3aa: CASTPLGTDYEDTQYF
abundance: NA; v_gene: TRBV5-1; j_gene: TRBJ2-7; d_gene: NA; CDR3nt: TGCGCCAGCAGCTTGGCGGGGGACTCCTACGAGCAGTACTTC; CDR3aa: CASSLAGDSYEQYF
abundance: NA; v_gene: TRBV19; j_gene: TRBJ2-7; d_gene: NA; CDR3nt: TGTGCCAGTAGTATACCTCCTGGAAGGGTCTCCTACGAGCAGTACTTC; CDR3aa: CASSIPPGRVSYEQYF
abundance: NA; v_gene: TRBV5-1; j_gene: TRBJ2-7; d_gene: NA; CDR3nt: TGCGCCAGCAGCTTCGCGGGAATCTACGAGCAGTACTTC; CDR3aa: CASSFAGIYEQYF
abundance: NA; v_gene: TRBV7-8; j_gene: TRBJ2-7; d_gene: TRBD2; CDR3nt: TGTGCCAGCAGCTTAGCCCCGGCGGGAGGGGAGGGTGGTCACGAGCAGTACTTC; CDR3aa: CASSLAPAGGEGGHEQYF
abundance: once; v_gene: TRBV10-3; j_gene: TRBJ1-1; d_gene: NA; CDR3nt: TGTGCCATCAGTGATAGTGGGGGCTGGAGTGAAGCTTTCTTT; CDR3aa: CAISDSGGWSEAFF
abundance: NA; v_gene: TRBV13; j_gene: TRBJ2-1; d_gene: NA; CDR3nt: TGTGCCAGCAGCCCCTCGGGGGATGAGCAGTTCTTC; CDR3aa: CASSPSGDEQFF
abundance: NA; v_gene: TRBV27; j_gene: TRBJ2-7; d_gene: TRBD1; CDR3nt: TGTGCCAGCAGTTTGGGACAGGGTTATGGGTCGGAGTACTTC; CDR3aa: CASSLGQGYGSEYF
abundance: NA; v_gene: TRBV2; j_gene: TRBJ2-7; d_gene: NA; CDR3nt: TGTGCCAGCAGTGACCCCAGGGGTATGAGCTCCTACGAGCAGTACTTC; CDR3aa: CASSDPRGMSSYEQYF
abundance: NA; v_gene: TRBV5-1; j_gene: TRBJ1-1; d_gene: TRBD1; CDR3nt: TGCGCCAGCAGCTCCCGGACAGGGCTGAACACTGAAGCTTTCTTT; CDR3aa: CASSSRTGLNTEAFF
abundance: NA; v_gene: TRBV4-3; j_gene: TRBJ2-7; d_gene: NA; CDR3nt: TGCGCCAGCAGCCACGGACGGTGGGGCGAGCAGTACTTC; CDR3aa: CASSHGRWGEQYF
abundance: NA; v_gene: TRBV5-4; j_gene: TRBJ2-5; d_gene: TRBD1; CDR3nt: TGTGCCAGCAGCATAGACAGGGGATTGGGGGTGGAGCGAGAGACCCAGTACTTC; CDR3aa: CASSIDRGLGVERETQYF
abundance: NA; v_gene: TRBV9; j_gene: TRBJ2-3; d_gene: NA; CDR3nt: TGTGCCAGCAGTCCAAACACAGATACGCAGTATTTT; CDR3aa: CASSPNTDTQYF
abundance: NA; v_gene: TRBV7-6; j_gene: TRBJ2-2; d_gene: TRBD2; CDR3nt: TGTGCCAGCAGCCTCCCCCTGGCGGGGGCGAACACCGGGGAGCTGTTTTTT; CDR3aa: CASSLPLAGANTGELFF
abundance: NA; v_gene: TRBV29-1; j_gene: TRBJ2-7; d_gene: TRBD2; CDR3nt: TGCAGCGTTGAAGACAACTCCGGGAGGGATTCCTACGAGCAGTACTTC; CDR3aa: CSVEDNSGRDSYEQYF
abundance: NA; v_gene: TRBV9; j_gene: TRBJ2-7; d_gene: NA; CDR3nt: TGTGCCAGCAGCGTAGGGGACATTTACGAGCAGTACTTC; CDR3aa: CASSVGDIYEQYF
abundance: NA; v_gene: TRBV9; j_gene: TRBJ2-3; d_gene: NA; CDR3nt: TGTGCCAGCAGCCCCCGGGGGACAACCCTTGATCGCACAGATACGCAGTATTTT; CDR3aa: CASSPRGTTLDRTDTQYF
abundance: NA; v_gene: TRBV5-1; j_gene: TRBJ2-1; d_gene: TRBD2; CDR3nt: TGCGCCAGCAGCTTGGGTGATAGCGGGGGCGATGAGCAGTTCTTC; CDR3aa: CASSLGDSGGDEQFF
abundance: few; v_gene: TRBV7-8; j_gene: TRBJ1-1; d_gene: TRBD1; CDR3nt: TGTGCCAGCAGCCAGGGACAGGGGCTGATGAACACTGAAGCTTTCTTT; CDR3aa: CASSQGQGLMNTEAFF
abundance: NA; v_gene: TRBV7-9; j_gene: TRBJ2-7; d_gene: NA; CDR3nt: TGTGCCAGCAGTACAGGGACAACCTACGAGCAGTACTTC; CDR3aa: CASSTGTTYEQYF
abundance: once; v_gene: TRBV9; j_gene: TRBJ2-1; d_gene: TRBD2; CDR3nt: TGTGCCAGCAGCGACGGGGGACTAGCGGTTAATGAGCAGTTCTTC; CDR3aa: CASSDGGLAVNEQFF
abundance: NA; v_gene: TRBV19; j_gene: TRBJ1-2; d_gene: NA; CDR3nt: TGTGCCAGTAGCTCGGGACCGATTAACTATGGCTACACCTTC; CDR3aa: CASSSGPINYGYTF
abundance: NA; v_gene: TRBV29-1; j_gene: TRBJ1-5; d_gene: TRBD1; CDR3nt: TGCAGCGTTTGGACAGGTTATAGCAATCAGCCCCAGCATTTT; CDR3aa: CSVWTGYSNQPQHF
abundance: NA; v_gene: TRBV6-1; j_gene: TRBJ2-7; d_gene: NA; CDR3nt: TGTGCCAGCAGTGAGGCGGCAGGCCCTCCAGGGGAGCAGTACTTC; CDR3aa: CASSEAAGPPGEQYF
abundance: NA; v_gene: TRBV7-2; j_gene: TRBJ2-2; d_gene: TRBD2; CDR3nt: TGTGCCAGCAGCTTAGAACTAGCGGGAGGGCCCCCCGGGGAGCTGTTTTTT; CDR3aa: CASSLELAGGPPGELFF
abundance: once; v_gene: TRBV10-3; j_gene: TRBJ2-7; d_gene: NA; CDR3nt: TGTGCCATCCACAACCGGGACTTCCCTCCCTACGAGCAGTACTTC; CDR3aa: CAIHNRDFPPYEQYF
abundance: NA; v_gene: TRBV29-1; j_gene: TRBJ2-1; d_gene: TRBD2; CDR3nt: TGCAGCGTTGACTCGCGGGAGTCGCCCTACAATGAGCAGTTCTTC; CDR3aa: CSVDSRESPYNEQFF
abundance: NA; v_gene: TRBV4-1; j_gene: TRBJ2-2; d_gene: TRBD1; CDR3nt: TGCGCCAGCAGCCAAGATCCTGGTGACAGGGGGCTCGCCGGGGAGCTGTTTTTT; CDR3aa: CASSQDPGDRGLAGELFF
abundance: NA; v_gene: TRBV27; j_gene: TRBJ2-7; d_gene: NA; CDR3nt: TGTGCCAGCAGTTTATCGTCCAGCTACACATCCTACGAGCAGTACTTC; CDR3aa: CASSLSSSYTSYEQYF
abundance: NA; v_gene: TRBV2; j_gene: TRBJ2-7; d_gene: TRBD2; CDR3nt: TGTGCCAGTATAGCGGGAGTCTACGAGCAGTACTTC; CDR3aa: CASIAGVYEQYF
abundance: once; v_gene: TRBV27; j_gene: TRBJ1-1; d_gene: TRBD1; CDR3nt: TGTGCCAGCAGTCCACAGGGGGCGATGAACACTGAAGCTTTCTTT; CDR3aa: CASSPQGAMNTEAFF
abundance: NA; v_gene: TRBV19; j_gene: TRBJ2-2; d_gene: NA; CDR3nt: TGTGCCAGTAGTGATTCGACCGGGGAGCTGTTTTTT; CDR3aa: CASSDSTGELFF
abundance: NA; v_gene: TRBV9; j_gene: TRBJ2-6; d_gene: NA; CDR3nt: TGTGCCAGCAGCGTAGGGGCTCACTACTCTGGGGCCAACGTCCTGACTTTC; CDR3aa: CASSVGAHYSGANVLTF
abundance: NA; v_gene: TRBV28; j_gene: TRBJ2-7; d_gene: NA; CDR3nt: TGTGCCAGCAGTCCGACAGTTACCTACGAGCAGTACTTC; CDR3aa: CASSPTVTYEQYF
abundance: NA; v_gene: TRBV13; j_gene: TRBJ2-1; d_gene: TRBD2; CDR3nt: TGTGCCAGCAGCCCAAGGACTAGCGGTGTCGATGAGCAGTTCTTC; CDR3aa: CASSPRTSGVDEQFF
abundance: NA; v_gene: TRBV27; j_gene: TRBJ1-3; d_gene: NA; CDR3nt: TGTGCCAGCAGCTTAACCTCTCTGGAAAACACCATATATTTT; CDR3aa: CASSLTSLENTIYF